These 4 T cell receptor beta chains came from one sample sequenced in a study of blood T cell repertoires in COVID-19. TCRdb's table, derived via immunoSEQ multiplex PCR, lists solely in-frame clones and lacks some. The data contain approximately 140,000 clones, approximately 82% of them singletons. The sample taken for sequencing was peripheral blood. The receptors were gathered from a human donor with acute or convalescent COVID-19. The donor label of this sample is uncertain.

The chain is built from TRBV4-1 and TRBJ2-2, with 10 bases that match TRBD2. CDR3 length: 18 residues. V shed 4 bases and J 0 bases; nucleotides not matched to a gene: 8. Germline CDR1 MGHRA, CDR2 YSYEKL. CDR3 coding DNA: TGCGCCAGCAGCCCCATATTAGCGGGGGGTACGAACACCGGGGAGCTGTTTTTT. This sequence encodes CASSPILAGGTNTGELFF.

CDR3 DNA: TGTGCCACCAGCGCGTCCGACAGGGTCCCTGGGGCCAACGTCCTGACTTTC. Translation gives CATSASDRVPGANVLTF. The J gene is TRBJ2-6, the V gene TRBV15; 7 bases fit TRBD1. The CDR3 has 17 residues. Germline loops: CDR1 LNHNV, CDR2 YYDKDF (reference sequence). Germline trimming cut 5 bases from V and 2 bases from J; bases unmatched to any gene: 9.

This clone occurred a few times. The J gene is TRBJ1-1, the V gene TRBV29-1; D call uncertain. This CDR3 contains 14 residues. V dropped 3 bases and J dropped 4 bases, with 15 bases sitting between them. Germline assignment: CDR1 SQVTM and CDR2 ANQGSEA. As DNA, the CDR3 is TGCAGCGTTGACCCGCCAGGCTTGGGCACTGAAGCTTTCTTT. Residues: CSVDPPGLGTEAFF.

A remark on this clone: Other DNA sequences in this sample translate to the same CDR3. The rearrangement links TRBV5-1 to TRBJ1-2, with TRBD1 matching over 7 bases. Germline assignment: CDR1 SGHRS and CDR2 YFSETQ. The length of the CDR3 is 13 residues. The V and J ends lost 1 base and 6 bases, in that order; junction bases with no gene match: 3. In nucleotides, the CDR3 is TGCGCCAGCAGCTTGCGGCAGGGGGATGGCTACACCTTC. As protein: CASSLRQGDGYTF.